This TCR beta chain derives from a study of shared clonotypes between healthy human individuals. Study-wide background: The plates for each donor numbered three CD4 naive, three CD4 memory, two CD8 naive and one CD8 memory. Study-wide results and limits: Donors were few, which limited the genetic and exposure-history diversity represented.

The CDR3 totals 15 residues. CDR1 is SGHDN and CDR2 is FVKESK in the germline V gene. V dropped 0 bases and J dropped 1 base, with 8 bases sitting between them. Using immunoSEQ multiplex PCR, the repertoire was profiled, and TCRdb retains in-frame clones only, with some absent. The sample yields a few hundred thousand clones, 50% to 80% seen once. CD4+ cells underwent separation, giving CD45RA+ naive and CD45RA-negative memory subsets. Turning to this clone: Its antigen is unknown.

This clonotype was obtained from a man aged 25 to 45 in good health. The sample was memory CD4+ T cells sorted from blood. Subset here: CD45RA-negative fraction. The genes are TRBV14 and TRBJ2-3; D unresolved. As DNA, the CDR3 is TGTGCCAGCAGCCAAGACCAGTTTCGCACAGATACGCAGTATTTT. This gives the protein CASSQDQFRTDTQYF.